The 19 T cell receptor beta chains below were found in one sample sequenced in a study of response to subunit inactivated influenza vaccine. TCRdb independently ran MiXCR on the RT-PCR reads; one entry per CDR3 protein. The table includes over 650,000 distinct CDR3 sequences, about 18% detected once. The starting material was PBMCs from blood, obtained about 5 days after vaccination. The receptors here all came from a man in his fifties who received an inactivated influenza vaccine.

The chain couples TRBV6-5 to TRBJ1-5; D is uncertain. Germline V lookup: CDR1 MNHEY, CDR2 SVGAGI. The V gene lost 4 bases and the J gene lost 3 bases, with 10 bases spanning the gap. This CDR3 is built from 14 residues. The CDR3 DNA reads TGTGCCAGCAGTTTCGGTCGGGTCAATCAGCCCCAGCATTTT. It encodes CASSFGRVNQPQHF.

This clonotype has a count of ten or more. This rearrangement joins TRBV20-1 to TRBJ2-5, with D maybe TRBD2 (6 bases). Germline CDR1 is DFQATT and CDR2 is SNEGSKA (reference sequence). CDR3 size: 16 residues. Trimming removed 2 bases at V and 3 bases at J, with 19 bases between. This CDR3 reads CSARMLGGTKEETQYF. The CDR3 nucleotides read TGCAGTGCTAGAATGTTGGGCGGGACCAAGGAAGAGACCCAGTACTTC.

The V and J genes are TRBV27 and TRBJ2-7; TRBD2 aligns across 9 bases. V dropped 5 bases and J dropped 3; count of bases not matched to a gene: 8. Germline-derived CDR1 and CDR2 are MNHEY and SMNVEV (reference sequence). CDR3 length: 15 amino acids. Here the CDR3 DNA reads TGTGCCAGCAGTCACACGATTAGCGGGAGCTACGAGCAGTACTTC. This sequence encodes CASSHTISGSYEQYF.

V usage is TRBV7-2 and J usage is TRBJ2-3; 9 bases match TRBD2. V shed 3 bases, J shed 4 bases, and the junction held 11 bases outside the gene matches. CDR3 length: 17 residues. The germline V gene encodes CDR1 SGHTA and CDR2 FQGNSA. CDR3 region: CASSFPSGGSSSDTQYF. For the CDR3, the DNA is TGTGCCAGCAGCTTTCCAAGCGGGGGGAGTTCCTCAGATACGCAGTATTTT. The full variable domain, rest sourced from reference TRBV7-2 and TRBJ2-3, is GAGVSQSPSNKVTEKGKDVELRCDPISGHTALYWYRQSLGQGLEFLIYFQGNSAPDKSGLPSDRFSAERTGGSVSTLTIQRTQQEDSAVYLCASSFPSGGSSSDTQYFGPGTRLTVL.

This clonotype was counted only a few times. The rearrangement links TRBV5-1 to TRBJ2-1; D possibly corresponds to TRBD1 (5 bases). The germline V gene has CDR1 SGHRS and CDR2 YFSETQ. CDR3 size: 14 residues. The V end lost 4 bases, the J end lost 13 bases, and 21 bases lay between the germline ends. DNA for the CDR3: TGCGCCAGCAGCAAGGGGCCCGCAGGGAAAGTTCAGTTCTTC. Translating it yields CASSKGPAGKVQFF. The full variable domain, rest sourced from reference TRBV5-1 and TRBJ2-1, is KAGVTQTPRYLIKTRGQQVTLSCSPISGHRSVSWYQQTPGQGLQFLFEYFSETQRNKGNFPGRFSGRQFSNSRSEMNVSTLELGDSALYLCASSKGPAGKVQFFGPGTRLTVL.

In its sample, this clonotype was seen a few times. The chain combines TRBV9 with TRBJ2-5; no clear D. CDR3 length equals 15 residues. In germline, CDR1 is SGDLS, CDR2 YYNGEE. V shed 0 bases and J shed 5 bases, with 14 bases lying between them. Here the CDR3 reads CASSVVDNDLETQYF. CDR3 nucleotide sequence: TGTGCCAGCAGCGTAGTAGATAACGACTTGGAGACCCAGTACTTC.

This clonotype was observed many times. The chain recombines TRBV29-1 with TRBJ2-1, with 13 bases that match TRBD2. This CDR3 is 13 amino acids long. Unmatched junction bases numbered 3, after V lost 7 bases and J lost 6 bases. Germline V lookup: CDR1 SQVTM, CDR2 ANQGSEA. CDR3 residues: CSGGLAGSNEQFF. The CDR3 DNA is TGCAGCGGGGGACTAGCGGGAAGCAATGAGCAGTTCTTC.

This clonotype was counted a few times. V is TRBV5-1 and J is TRBJ2-2; no reliable D call. This CDR3 has 14 amino acids. CDR1 and CDR2 from the germline V gene are SGHRS and YFSETQ. Trimming took off 7 bases at V and 2 bases at J, with 12 bases between the two ends. CDR3 coding DNA: TGCGCCAGCCGGATGACTCTTAACACCGGGGAGCTGTTTTTT. It specifies CASRMTLNTGELFF.

The chain uses TRBV24-1 and TRBJ2-3; 8 nucleotides line up with TRBD2. CDR1 is KGHDR, CDR2 SFDVKD, per germline. V lost 3 bases, J lost 4 bases, and 8 bases stayed unmatched. This CDR3 comprises 16 residues. The CDR3 sequence: CATSDGTRRDPDTQYF. Written as DNA, the CDR3 is TGTGCCACCAGTGATGGGACTAGGAGGGATCCAGATACGCAGTATTTT.

This clonotype was recorded a few times. This chain links TRBV15 with TRBJ2-1; TRBD1 is a possible D gene (5 bases). Trimming left V 2 bases short and J 10 bases short, with 18 bases between. This CDR3 spans 15 amino acids. CDR1 and CDR2 from the germline V gene are LNHNV and YYDKDF (reference sequence). The DNA for the CDR3 is TGTGCCACCAGCAGATTTCCGACAGTTAAATCGGAGCAGTTCTTC. This sequence encodes CATSRFPTVKSEQFF.

The chain recombines TRBV6-1 with TRBJ2-3; the match to TRBD2 covers 7 bases. The CDR3 sequence is 14 residues long. Per the germline V gene, CDR1 is MNHNS and CDR2 is SASEGT. Trimming cost V 5 bases and J 2 bases; bases outside gene matches: 4. The chain's CDR3 is CASSPGTNTDTQYF. CDR3 bases: TGTGCCAGCAGTCCAGGGACTAACACAGATACGCAGTATTTT.

This chain joins TRBV28 and TRBJ2-6, with TRBD2 matching over 8 bases. The CDR3 extends over 16 amino acids. Trimming at V came to 6 bases and at J to 1 base, leaving 5 bases not matched to a gene. Germline loops: CDR1 MDHEN, CDR2 SYDVKM. The CDR3 here is CASRHTGGSGANVLTF. In nucleotides, the CDR3 is TGTGCCAGCAGACATACGGGAGGGTCTGGGGCCAACGTCCTGACTTTC.

The CDR3 coding sequence is TGCAGTGCTAGTCCGGGCGTGACCTACGAGCAGTACTTC. Translating it yields CSASPGVTYEQYF. This chain links TRBV20-1 with TRBJ2-7; D unresolved. Germline V gives CDR1 DFQATT, CDR2 SNEGSKA (reference sequence). With 3 bases removed from V and 2 bases from J, the gap between germline ends came to 11 bases. The length of the CDR3 is 13 residues.

The sample holds a few counts of this clonotype. This chain links TRBV7-2 with TRBJ2-3; 8 bases fit TRBD2. V lost 1 base to trimming and J lost 7 bases; unmatched junction nucleotides: 7. CDR3 length equals 15 residues. Germline assignment: CDR1 SGHTA and CDR2 FQGNSA. The CDR3 nucleotides read TGTGCCAGCAGCTTAGGCCCCGGGGGGGCAAATACGCAGTATTTT. Amino acid sequence: CASSLGPGGANTQYF.

The CDR3, as DNA: TGTGCCAGCAGCCGCACAGGAACCAACACTGAAGCTTTCTTT. Amino acids: CASSRTGTNTEAFF. The chain has TRBV4-2 and TRBJ1-1; TRBD1 is a possible D gene (5 bases). Germline-derived CDR1 and CDR2 are LGHNA and YNFKEQ. The CDR3 contains 14 residues. V was trimmed by 4 bases and J by 2 bases, leaving 11 bases between them.

The gene calls are TRBV12-3 or TRBV12-4 and TRBJ2-2; D may be TRBD1 (5 bases). V was cut by 5 bases and J by 0 bases, with 10 bases left in between. The CDR3 is 15 residues long. The DNA for the CDR3 is TGTGCCAGCAGTCTGGGGCTCTCGAACACCGGGGAGCTGTTTTTT. This gives the protein CASSLGLSNTGELFF.

V and J are TRBV7-9 and TRBJ2-1; 7 nucleotides align to TRBD1. Germline trimming cut 7 bases from V and 5 bases from J; bases unmatched to any gene: 14. The CDR3 extends over 16 amino acids. The germline gives CDR1 SEHNR, CDR2 FQNEAQ (reference sequence). The CDR3 DNA reads TGTGCCAGCACCAAATGGGGGACAGAAAAAGACAATGAGCAGTTCTTC. Translating gives CASTKWGTEKDNEQFF.

This chain links TRBV20-1 with TRBJ2-3, with D maybe TRBD2 (6 bases). The CDR3 has 12 residues. CDR1 is DFQATT, CDR2 SNEGSKA, per germline (reference sequence). The CDR3 DNA is TGCAGCTATAGCGGAGCCACAGATACGCAGTATTTT. It encodes CSYSGATDTQYF.

The chain employs TRBV5-1 and TRBJ1-2; a weak D match, TRBD1 (6 bases). Germline CDR1 and CDR2: SGHRS and YFSETQ. The CDR3 is 13 residues long. V was cut by 4 bases and J by 5 bases, with 12 bases left in between. CDR3 in DNA: TGCGCCAGCAGCCCGGAAGGACAGTATGGCTACACCTTC. Residues: CASSPEGQYGYTF.